The sequence of this T cell receptor beta chain was determined in a study of blood T cell repertoires in COVID-19. The overall study: PBMCs, B-cell-depleted T cells, or T cells were the source of the cDNA or gDNA that made up the material.

In the original processing: Amplification with reference gene primers provided the estimates of nucleated cell counts. Sequencing used immunoSEQ multiplex PCR; TCRdb keeps in-frame clones, though not all of them. V, J and clone size reflect that table, while D and trimming were determined from the DNA. The sample includes 300,000 to 450,000 clones, 70% to 90% of them seen just once. Per the germline V gene, CDR1 is MNHEY and CDR2 is SVGAGI. Trimming pared 1 base from V and 0 bases from J, leaving 7 bases between. This CDR3 contains 15 residues. Input material: peripheral blood. This chain links TRBV6-5 with TRBJ1-3; no clear D gene. The receptor was derived from a woman aged 25 to 39 with COVID-19, enrolled during active disease. The CDR3 nucleotides read TGTGCCAGCAGTTACTGGGCAGGCTCTGGAAACACCATATATTTT. Its translation: CASSYWAGSGNTIYF.